Listed below are T cell receptor beta chains from one sample, sequenced in a study of beta chain features in type 1 diabetes. Produced via immunoSEQ multiplex PCR; TCRdb's table is partial and in-frame only. The sample holds more than 150,000 clones, approximately 9% seen once. The sequenced material came from central memory CD4+ T cells from blood. These receptors were collected from a young woman in good health. Each CDR3 is given with its conserved first and last residue. Each record gives: clone size, V gene, J gene, D gene, CDR3 protein, CDR3 DNA. The D gene is left open where the match is weak. Size is stated for part of the rows, as once, few or many counts, or as a class when the clone is expanded.

clone_size: few
v_call: TRBV11-2
j_call: TRBJ1-2
d_call: NA
cdr3_aa: CASSPYRDQGYTF
cdr3_nt: TGTGCCAGCAGCCCCTACAGGGATCAAGGCTACACCTTC

clone_size: few
v_call: TRBV7-9
j_call: TRBJ2-1
d_call: NA
cdr3_aa: CASSGNLISGDNEQFF
cdr3_nt: TGTGCCAGCAGCGGGAACCTTATATCAGGGGACAATGAGCAGTTCTTC

clone_size: NA
v_call: TRBV5-1
j_call: TRBJ1-1
d_call: NA
cdr3_aa: CASSSQTVGTEAFF
cdr3_nt: TGCGCCAGCAGCTCCCAGACAGTCGGCACTGAAGCTTTCTTT

clone_size: few
v_call: TRBV6-6
j_call: TRBJ1-1
d_call: NA
cdr3_aa: CASTYGSRGNTEAFF
cdr3_nt: TGTGCCAGCACTTACGGGTCTCGCGGGAACACTGAAGCTTTCTTT

clone_size: NA
v_call: TRBV7-2
j_call: TRBJ2-7
d_call: NA
cdr3_aa: CASSLLHSSYEQYF
cdr3_nt: TGTGCCAGCAGCTTGTTACACAGCTCCTACGAGCAGTACTTC

clone_size: few
v_call: TRBV25-1
j_call: TRBJ2-5
d_call: TRBD2
cdr3_aa: CASSTLTSGRGETQYF
cdr3_nt: TGTGCCAGCAGTACCCTGACTAGCGGGAGGGGAGAGACCCAGTACTTC

clone_size: NA
v_call: TRBV7-6
j_call: TRBJ1-1
d_call: NA
cdr3_aa: CASSPTVQMNTEAFF
cdr3_nt: TGTGCCAGCAGCCCCACAGTTCAAATGAACACTGAAGCTTTCTTT

clone_size: few
v_call: TRBV6-6
j_call: TRBJ1-2
d_call: NA
cdr3_aa: CASSSLPGRDGYTF
cdr3_nt: TGTGCCAGCAGCAGCCTTCCCGGGAGGGATGGCTACACCTTC

clone_size: NA
v_call: TRBV9
j_call: TRBJ1-5
d_call: NA
cdr3_aa: CASSLYSNQPQHF
cdr3_nt: TGTGCCAGCAGCCTATATAGCAATCAGCCCCAGCATTTT

clone_size: NA
v_call: TRBV19
j_call: TRBJ2-1
d_call: TRBD1
cdr3_aa: CASSKLGDRGVNEQFF
cdr3_nt: TGTGCCAGTAGTAAGTTGGGGGACAGGGGAGTGAATGAGCAGTTCTTC

clone_size: NA
v_call: TRBV7-9
j_call: TRBJ1-2
d_call: TRBD1
cdr3_aa: CASSFGGQGYYGYTF
cdr3_nt: TGTGCCAGCAGCTTTGGGGGACAGGGGTACTATGGCTACACCTTC

clone_size: NA
v_call: TRBV11-2
j_call: TRBJ1-6
d_call: NA
cdr3_aa: CASSSATGSPLHF
cdr3_nt: TGTGCCAGCAGTTCCGCCACGGGGTCACCCCTCCACTTT

clone_size: many
v_call: TRBV7-2
j_call: TRBJ2-3
d_call: NA
cdr3_aa: CASSSGGATRTDTQYF
cdr3_nt: TGTGCCAGCAGCTCAGGAGGGGCGACTCGCACAGATACGCAGTATTTT

clone_size: NA
v_call: TRBV6-1
j_call: TRBJ2-5
d_call: NA
cdr3_aa: CASSLDQETQYF
cdr3_nt: TGTGCCAGCAGTTTAGACCAAGAGACCCAGTACTTC

clone_size: few
v_call: TRBV30
j_call: TRBJ1-2
d_call: NA
cdr3_aa: CAWSRRQSILYGYTF
cdr3_nt: TGTGCCTGGAGTCGTAGACAGAGTATCCTCTATGGCTACACCTTC

clone_size: few
v_call: TRBV23-1
j_call: TRBJ2-2
d_call: TRBD2
cdr3_aa: CASSQVGLAGGRDTGELFF
cdr3_nt: TGCGCCAGCAGTCAAGTGGGACTAGCGGGAGGGCGAGACACCGGGGAGCTGTTTTTT

clone_size: NA
v_call: TRBV30
j_call: TRBJ1-2
d_call: NA
cdr3_aa: CAWNRQRGHYGYTF
cdr3_nt: TGTGCCTGGAATAGACAGCGGGGGCACTATGGCTACACCTTC

clone_size: NA
v_call: TRBV29-1
j_call: TRBJ1-5
d_call: NA
cdr3_aa: CSVRDSSNQPQHF
cdr3_nt: TGCAGCGTGAGAGACAGTAGCAATCAGCCCCAGCATTTT

clone_size: few
v_call: TRBV5-1
j_call: TRBJ2-3
d_call: TRBD1
cdr3_aa: CASYRGGSGTDTQYF
cdr3_nt: TGCGCCTCATATAGAGGGGGCTCTGGCACAGATACGCAGTATTTT

clone_size: few
v_call: TRBV5-1
j_call: TRBJ1-1
d_call: NA
cdr3_aa: CASSPREGQNTEAFF
cdr3_nt: TGCGCCAGCAGCCCGCGGGAGGGTCAGAACACTGAAGCTTTCTTT